The 19 T cell receptor beta chains listed next were all sequenced from one sample in a study of blood T cell repertoires in COVID-19 (TCRdb year 2020). Libraries were prepared through the immunoSEQ multiplex PCR assay. Not all clones reach the TCRdb copy of this immuneACCESS table, which keeps in-frame sequences only. Checked studies attribute under half of the gap to unresolved V genes and leave the rest unexplained. This sample gives some 490,000 clones in total; 80% to 90% of them show up just once. Of the sample, roughly 3.2% is held by the ten largest clones. The specimen was peripheral blood. These receptors all stem from a human donor in a cohort sampled during active COVID-19.

CDR3 nucleotides: TGTGCCAGCAGCTTAATGGGGGGGAGCAGCACAGATACGCAGTATTTT. The encoded protein is CASSLMGGSSTDTQYF. J is TRBJ2-3 and V is TRBV7-3; TRBD2 agrees at 7 bases. The CDR3 consists of 16 residues. J was trimmed by 0 bases and V by 1 base; bases with no gene match: 4. The germline V gene encodes CDR1 SGHTA and CDR2 FQGTGA.

This clone was observed a few times. The rearrangement uses TRBV19 and TRBJ2-7; TRBD2 might be the D (6 bases). This CDR3 spans 15 amino acids. Trimming took 5 bases from V and 2 from J, leaving 16 bases between them. Per germline, CDR1 LNHDA and CDR2 SQIVND (reference sequence). The CDR3 sequence is CASSPTGGLPYEQYF. CDR3 sequence (DNA): TGTGCCAGTAGTCCGACCGGTGGACTACCCTACGAGCAGTACTTC.

The chain recombines TRBV7-8 with TRBJ1-2; TRBD1 matches at 9 bases. Germline loops: CDR1 SGHVS, CDR2 FQNEAQ. There are 14 residues in the CDR3. Trimming took 4 bases from V and 3 from J; bases not matched to a gene: 3. The CDR3 DNA reads TGTGCCAGCAGCTCAAGGACAGGGGACTATGGCTACACCTTC. Protein: CASSSRTGDYGYTF.

The sample holds a few counts of this clone. The chain couples TRBV7-2 to TRBJ2-2; 11 nucleotides align to TRBD1. The CDR3 has 16 amino acids. Germline CDR1 reads SGHTA; CDR2 reads FQGNSA. The junction had 5 bases not matched to a gene; V was cut back by 2 bases and J by 6 bases. CDR3 nucleotide sequence: TGTGCCAGCAGCTTAATGTCGGGACAGGGGGCCGGGGAGCTGTTTTTT. Translation gives CASSLMSGQGAGELFF. Supplemented by reference TRBV7-2 and TRBJ2-2, the full variable domain reads GAGVSQSPSNKVTEKGKDVELRCDPISGHTALYWYRQSLGQGLEFLIYFQGNSAPDKSGLPSDRFSAERTGGSVSTLTIQRTQQEDSAVYLCASSLMSGQGAGELFFGEGSRLTVL.

The gene calls are TRBV5-4 and TRBJ2-3, with 11 nucleotides matching TRBD2. The germline gives CDR1 SGHNT, CDR2 YYREEE (reference sequence). V shed 3 bases, J shed 2 bases, and the junction held 2 bases outside the gene matches. The CDR3 is made up of 15 amino acids. The CDR3 here is CASSSGLAVTDTQYF. CDR3 bases: TGTGCCAGCAGCTCGGGACTAGCGGTCACAGATACGCAGTATTTT.

The table lists this clone with a count of one. V gene TRBV6-4 combines with J gene TRBJ2-3; possibly TRBD2 for D (6 bases). Trimming took off 3 bases at V and 1 base at J, with 17 bases between the two ends. Germline V CDR1 and CDR2: MRHNA, SNTAGT. The length of the CDR3 is 17 residues. DNA of the CDR3: TGTGCCAGCAGTGAAGGGAAAGCGGGTCCGGGCACAGATACGCAGTATTTT. Translating gives CASSEGKAGPGTDTQYF.

The chain carries TRBV7-2 and TRBJ1-3; weak D call: TRBD1 (6 bases). From germline, CDR1 is SGHTA and CDR2 FQGNSA. The CDR3 consists of 16 residues. Trimming pared 1 base from V and 2 bases from J, leaving 12 bases between. CDR3 sequence reads: CASSLDRTVAGNTIYF. The CDR3 nucleotides are TGTGCCAGCAGCTTAGACCGGACAGTCGCTGGAAACACCATATATTTT.

The chain is built from TRBV14 and TRBJ2-5, with 7 bases fitting TRBD1. CDR1 is SGHDN, CDR2 FVKESK, per germline. CDR3 size: 16 residues. V trimming: 3 bases; J trimming: 2 bases; junction bases outside the gene matches: 9. For the CDR3, the DNA is TGTGCCAGCAGCCAGCTCCCCCGGGGACAGCAAGAGACCCAGTACTTC. Its translation is CASSQLPRGQQETQYF.

In this sample, this clone turned up once. The chain couples TRBV5-5 to TRBJ2-7; 8 nucleotides agree with TRBD1. The germline gives CDR1 SGHKS, CDR2 YYEKEE (reference sequence). The CDR3 sequence is 15 residues long. J gave up 1 base and V 4 bases, and 7 bases lay outside the gene matches. The CDR3, as DNA: TGTGCCAGCAGCAAGAGTGGACAGGGATCCTACGAGCAGTACTTC. Its translation: CASSKSGQGSYEQYF.

The chain has TRBV7-6 and TRBJ2-5; the D gene is possibly TRBD2 (6 bases). V was cut by 2 bases and J by 10 bases, with 26 bases left in between. The CDR3 runs to 17 residues. The V gene's germline CDR1 is SGHVS and CDR2 FNYEAQ. The CDR3 nucleotides read TGTGCCAGCAGCTTATTGAGGGGAAGCAGGGTCTCGGGAGACCAGTACTTC. It specifies CASSLLRGSRVSGDQYF.

CDR3 sequence reads: CASGQLNTEAFF. CDR3 in DNA: TGTGCCAGTGGACAGTTAAACACTGAAGCTTTCTTT. The genes are TRBV19 and TRBJ1-1, with D perhaps matching TRBD1 (6 bases). The V gene's germline CDR1 is LNHDA and CDR2 SQIVND (reference sequence). With 8 bases removed from V and 2 bases from J, the gap between germline ends came to 9 bases. The length of the CDR3 is 12 residues.

The V gene is TRBV6-2 or TRBV6-3, the J gene TRBJ2-7, with 8 bases that match TRBD2. V gave up 0 bases and J gave up 0 bases; unmatched junction bases: 7. Germline V gives CDR1 MNHEY, CDR2 SVGEGT. The CDR3 has 17 amino acids. CDR3 DNA sequence: TGTGCCAGCAGTTACTCGACTAGCGTGATATCCTCCTACGAGCAGTACTTC. It specifies CASSYSTSVISSYEQYF.

The chain has TRBV5-6 and TRBJ2-3; D perhaps matches TRBD1 (5 bases). V was clipped by 0 bases and J by 2 bases, with 10 bases between them. Germline assignment: CDR1 SGHDT and CDR2 YYEEEE. The CDR3 has 15 amino acids. The CDR3 here is CASSLVAGNTDTQYF. For the CDR3, the DNA is TGTGCCAGCAGCTTGGTGGCAGGGAACACAGATACGCAGTATTTT.

The chain has TRBV6-1 and TRBJ2-7; possibly TRBD2 for D (5 bases). Germline V lookup: CDR1 MNHNS, CDR2 SASEGT. The CDR3 length is 13 residues. Trimming left V 5 bases short and J 4 bases short, with 12 bases between. CDR3: CASSYAGPYEQYF. CDR3 DNA: TGTGCCAGCAGTTATGCGGGTCCGTACGAGCAGTACTTC.

The CDR3 region is CAISEAGTGGSEAFF. The CDR3 bases are TGTGCCATCAGTGAAGCCGGGACAGGGGGATCAGAAGCTTTCTTT. This rearrangement joins TRBV10-3 to TRBJ1-1; 11 bases map to TRBD1. J was trimmed by 8 bases and V by 3 bases; bases with no gene match: 8. This CDR3 has 15 residues. CDR1 and CDR2 from the germline V gene are ENHRY and SYGVKD.

This clone turned up a few times. The chain carries TRBV28 and TRBJ2-2; D is perhaps TRBD1 (5 bases). CDR3 length: 14 amino acids. CDR1 MDHEN and CDR2 SYDVKM come from the germline V gene. V lost 10 bases and J lost 3, with 15 bases in between. The CDR3 is CAIARTQHTGELFF. CDR3 in DNA: TGTGCCATCGCGCGGACACAGCACACCGGGGAGCTGTTTTTT.

This chain uses TRBV7-9 with TRBJ1-2, with 9 positions matching TRBD1. The CDR3 has 14 residues. Trimming at V came to 5 bases and at J to 7 bases, leaving 8 bases not matched to a gene. CDR1 is SEHNR and CDR2 is FQNEAQ in the germline V gene (reference sequence). DNA for the CDR3: TGTGCCAGCAGCATTGGACAGGGGTTGAGTGGCTACACCTTC. Its protein product is CASSIGQGLSGYTF.

This chain uses TRBV20-1 with TRBJ2-7, with TRBD2 matching 9 bases. V was pared by 3 bases and J by 3 bases, with 6 bases of the junction left unmatched. CDR3 length equals 14 residues. Germline CDR1 DFQATT, CDR2 SNEGSKA (reference sequence). CDR3 residues: CSASGREGLYEQYF. CDR3 nucleotides: TGCAGTGCTAGTGGGCGGGAGGGCCTCTACGAGCAGTACTTC.

This rearrangement joins TRBV4-1 to TRBJ2-1, with 10 bases matching TRBD2. The CDR3 consists of 17 residues. J gave up 7 bases and V 0 bases, and 9 bases lay outside the gene matches. CDR1 is MGHRA, CDR2 YSYEKL, per germline. The CDR3 DNA reads TGCGCCAGCAGCCAAGACCAGCGGGAGGGCCCTCGGAATGAGCAGTTCTTC. Its translation is CASSQDQREGPRNEQFF.